This TCR beta chain was obtained from a study of low-dose radiotherapy and immunotherapy resistance in tumors. Across the study: The treatment that patients received was intravenous nivolumab 240 mg every two weeks plus ipilimumab 1 mg/kg every six weeks. Patients' oral aspirin dose was 300 mg daily across four cycles from cycle 1 day 1.

CDR1 and CDR2 from the germline V gene are MNHEY and SVGEGT. The ends lost 5 bases at V and 0 bases at J; junction bases unmatched: 5. The CDR3 has 15 amino acids. This clonotype was recorded at least ten times. cDNA synthesis used a TRAV/TRBV-specific primer set for both chains. A constant-region primer paired with the V-primer adapter amplified TCRs over about 19 PCR cycles. TCRdb passed the reads through MiXCR, listing each CDR3 protein once. The repertoire consists of some 60,000 distinct CDR3 sequences, with approximately 26% occurring once and the leading ten covering under 7%. Time point: before trial treatment. Ipilimumab, nivolumab, aspirin, low-dose cyclophosphamide and low-dose radiotherapy were administered to donors. Enrollment required an advanced solid tumor negative for tumor-infiltrating lymphocytes.

The specimen comprised PBMCs, sampled before treatment. This sequence was found in a male donor with rectosigmoid adenocarcinoma. The rearrangement uses TRBV6-2 or TRBV6-3 and TRBJ1-1; 8 bases are a match to TRBD1. This chain's CDR3 is CASSPPTGVNTEAFF. The CDR3 DNA sequence: TGTGCCAGCAGTCCCCCGACAGGGGTGAACACTGAAGCTTTCTTT.